Detailed here is one T cell receptor (beta chain). This clone was picked up a small number of times. The antigen it recognizes is unknown. No much larger clone is present one base from it, and per-base qualities are unavailable. The data originate from a study of blood T cell repertoires in COVID-19 (dated by TCRdb to the early 2020s). Describing the broader study: The collaborator samples originated in the United States, Italy and Spain and spanned the acute and convalescent phases of COVID-19. The prospective study material was composed of cDNA or gDNA derived from T cells, B-cell-depleted T cells, or PBMCs. The dataset comprised deeply sampled blood TCRbeta repertoires from subjects exposed to, actively infected with, or recovered from COVID-19. The repertoires were released in a freely available public database intended as a resource for research on the immune response to SARS-CoV-2. Samples were obtained from the ongoing ImmuneRACE study (first 160 participants) and from some 1,300 subjects provided by 6 global collaborators. Nearly every sample came with metadata listing a de-identified subject ID, COVID-19 status, age in years and sex. HLA class I and class II types, where available, came from metadata supplied by the sample provider rather than from assay-based typing.

TCRbeta CDR3 regions were amplified from genomic DNA using the immunoSEQ Assay, a bias-controlled multiplex PCR. The paper's data handling went like this. Nucleated cell counts per sample were estimated from amplification of reference gene primers within the assay. To quantify the absolute abundance of each unique TCRbeta CDR3 rearrangement, sequence reads were collapsed and filtered. Productive Simpson clonality was computed per sample as the square root of Simpson's diversity index over productive rearrangements. Drawn from immuneACCESS, this table holds only the in-frame rearrangements with V and J called that TCRdb kept. Clones are partly lost; checked studies trace under half to an unresolved V gene and leave the rest unexplained. The DNA was the basis for D and trimming; V, J and clone size are from that table. The sample yields around 300,000 clones; approximately 91% were counted once. The ten most abundant clones make up less than 0.95% of the sample.

Another Seattle source contributed samples from volunteer blood donors who had recovered from COVID-19. Each collaborating institution followed its own protocols to collect whole blood in K2EDTA tubes. Collaborator samples were shipped for TCRbeta analysis as frozen whole blood, isolated PBMCs, or DNA extracted from either sample type. In the germline V gene, CDR1 corresponds to MNHEY and CDR2 to SVGEGT. V is clipped by 5 bases and J by 7 bases, and the sequence between their germline boundaries is 9 bases long. Reading from cysteine to phenylalanine, the CDR3 counts 11 amino acids. Of all the DNA, just the CDR3 is kept, 33 bases in frame from base 1. Findings and caveats that apply to the study as a whole: Clinical and demographic metadata were provided uncurated, with the amount varying by source and participant.

Material: peripheral blood. This TCR was sampled from a woman aged 40 to 50 who had recovered from COVID-19. The V and J segments used are TRBV6-2 or TRBV6-3 and TRBJ2-7; a tentative D call is TRBD2 (5 bases match). The CDR3 corresponds to CASSQRGEQYF. The sequenced DNA: TGTGCCAGCAGTCAGCGCGGGGAGCAGTACTTC.